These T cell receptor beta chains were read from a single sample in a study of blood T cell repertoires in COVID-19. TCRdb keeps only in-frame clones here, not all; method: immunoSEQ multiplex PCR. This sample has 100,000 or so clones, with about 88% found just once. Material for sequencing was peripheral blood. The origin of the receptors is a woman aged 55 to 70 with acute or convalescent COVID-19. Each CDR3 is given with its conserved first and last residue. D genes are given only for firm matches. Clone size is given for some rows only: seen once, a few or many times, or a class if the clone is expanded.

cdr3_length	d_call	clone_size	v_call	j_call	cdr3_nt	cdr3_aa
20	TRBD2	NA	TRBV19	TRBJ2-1	TGTGCCAGTAGTCCAAGACTCAGGGCCCCGGCTAGCGGGAGATACAATGAGCAGTTCTTC	CASSPRLRAPASGRYNEQFF
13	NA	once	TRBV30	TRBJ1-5	TGTGCCTGGAGCGCAGAGGGTAATCAGCCCCAGCATTTT	CAWSAEGNQPQHF
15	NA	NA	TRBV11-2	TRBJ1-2	TGTGCCAGCAGCTTAGGGCGGGAAGCTAACTATGGCTACACCTTC	CASSLGREANYGYTF
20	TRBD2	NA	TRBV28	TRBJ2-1	TGTGCCAGCAGTCCACCTCGAGGCGGGGGGGGGACGAGCTCCTACAATGAGCAGTTCTTC	CASSPPRGGGGTSSYNEQFF
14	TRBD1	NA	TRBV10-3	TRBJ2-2	TGTGCCTGCGGGGGACAGGGGTACACCGGGGAGCTGTTTTTT	CACGGQGYTGELFF
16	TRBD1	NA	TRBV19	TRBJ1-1	TGTGCCAGTAGTATGCCGGGACAGGGAGGGATACCTGAAGCTTTCTTT	CASSMPGQGGIPEAFF
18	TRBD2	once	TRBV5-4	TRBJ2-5	TGTGCCAGCAGCTTACGGACTAGCGGGGGGAGGCACCAAGAGACCCAGTACTTC	CASSLRTSGGRHQETQYF
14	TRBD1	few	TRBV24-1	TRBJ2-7	TGTGCCACCAGTGCCACCGGGACAGGGTGGGAGCAGTACTTC	CATSATGTGWEQYF
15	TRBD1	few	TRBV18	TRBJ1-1	TGTGCCAGCTCACCGTTTGCAGGGGGTTATACTGAAGCTTTCTTT	CASSPFAGGYTEAFF
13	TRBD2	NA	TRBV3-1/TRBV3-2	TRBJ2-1	TGTGCCAGCAGCCCTAATATTACAGCGGGGAGGTTCTTC	CASSPNITAGRFF
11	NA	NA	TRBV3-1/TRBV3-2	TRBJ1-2	TGTGCCAGCAGCCATCTTTTGGGCTACACCTTC	CASSHLLGYTF
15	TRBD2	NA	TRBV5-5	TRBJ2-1	TGTGCCAGCAGCTCCCTTAGCGGGGGTTACAATGAGCAGTTCTTC	CASSSLSGGYNEQFF
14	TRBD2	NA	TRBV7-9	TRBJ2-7	TGTGCCAGCAGCTCAAGCGGGGGAAGCTACGAGCAGTACTTC	CASSSSGGSYEQYF
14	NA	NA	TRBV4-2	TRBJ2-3	TGTGCCAGCAGCCAAGGTAGGGGGACAGATACGCAGTATTTT	CASSQGRGTDTQYF
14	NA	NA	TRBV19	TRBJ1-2	TGTGCCAGTAGTCTGCCCCGCCAGGGCTCTGGCTACACCTTC	CASSLPRQGSGYTF
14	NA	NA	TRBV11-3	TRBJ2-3	TGTGCCAGCAGCCCCGGGTTAGCAACAGATACGCAGTATTTT	CASSPGLATDTQYF
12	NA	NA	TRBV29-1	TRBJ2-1	TGCAGCGTTTCCCGGGACTACAATGAGCAGTTCTTC	CSVSRDYNEQFF
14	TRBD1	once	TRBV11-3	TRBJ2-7	TGTGCCAGCGAATACAGGGGAATTTCGGACGAGCAGTACTTC	CASEYRGISDEQYF
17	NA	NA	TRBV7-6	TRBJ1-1	TGTGCCAGCAGCTTACAGGGGATGGGGACGATGAACACTGAAGCTTTCTTT	CASSLQGMGTMNTEAFF
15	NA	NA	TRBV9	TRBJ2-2	TGTGCCAGAAAACGTGGGGGGTCAGAGGCCGGGGAGCTGTTTTTT	CARKRGGSEAGELFF
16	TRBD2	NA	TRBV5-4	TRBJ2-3	TGTGCCAGCAGCCCGGGACTAGCGGGGACCACAGATACGCAGTATTTT	CASSPGLAGTTDTQYF
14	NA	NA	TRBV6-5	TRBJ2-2	TGTGCCAGCAGATTAACAGGGAACACCGGGGAGCTGTTTTTT	CASRLTGNTGELFF
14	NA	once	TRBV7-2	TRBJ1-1	TGTGCCAGCAGCTTAGTTGTAATGAACACTGAAGCTTTCTTT	CASSLVVMNTEAFF
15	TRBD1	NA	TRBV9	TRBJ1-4	TGTGCCAGCAGCGTAGCGGGACAGACTAATGAAAAACTGTTTTTT	CASSVAGQTNEKLFF
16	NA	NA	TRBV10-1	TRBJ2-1	TGCGCCAGCAGTGAAACAGGGCAAGGGGCATGGAATGAGCAGTTCTTC	CASSETGQGAWNEQFF
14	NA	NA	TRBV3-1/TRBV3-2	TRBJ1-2	TGTGCCAGCAGCCAAGGCTCAGGGTCGTATGGCTACACCTTC	CASSQGSGSYGYTF
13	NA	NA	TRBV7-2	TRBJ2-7	TGTGCCAGCAGCTTAGCGACAACCTACGAGCAGTACTTC	CASSLATTYEQYF
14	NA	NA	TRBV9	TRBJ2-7	TGTGCCAGCAGCGTAGGACAGGAGCCCTACGAGCAGTACTTC	CASSVGQEPYEQYF
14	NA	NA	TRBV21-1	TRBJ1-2	TGTGCCAGCCAGTGCCACAGGGGCGGGTATGGCTACACCTTC	CASQCHRGGYGYTF
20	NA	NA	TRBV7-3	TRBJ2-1	TGTGCCAGCAGCCCGATCAACACCGGCAGGGACACACACTTATACAATGAGCAGTTCTTC	CASSPINTGRDTHLYNEQFF
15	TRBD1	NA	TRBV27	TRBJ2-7	TGTGCCAGCAGTGCCGGACAGGGCCTATCCTACGAGCAGTACTTC	CASSAGQGLSYEQYF
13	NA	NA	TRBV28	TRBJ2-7	TGTGCCAGCAGTCCTCCTCCAGGGGACGAGCAGTACTTC	CASSPPPGDEQYF
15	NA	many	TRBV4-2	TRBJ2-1	TGTGCCAGCAGCCAAGATCGAGTTCTCTACAATGAGCAGTTCTTC	CASSQDRVLYNEQFF
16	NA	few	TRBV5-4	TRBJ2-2	TGTGCCAGCAGCACGACAGCGCCCGCCAACACCGGGGAGCTGTTTTTT	CASSTTAPANTGELFF
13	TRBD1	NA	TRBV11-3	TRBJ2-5	TGTGCCAGCAGCGTCGACAGGGGAGAGACCCAGTACTTC	CASSVDRGETQYF
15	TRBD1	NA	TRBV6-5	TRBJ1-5	TGTGCCAGCAGTCTCGGGACAGGGGGCAATCAGCCCCAGCATTTT	CASSLGTGGNQPQHF
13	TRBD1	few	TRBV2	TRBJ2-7	TGTGCCAGCCAAGACAGGGAACTCTACGAGCAGTACTTC	CASQDRELYEQYF
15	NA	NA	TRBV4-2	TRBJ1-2	TGTGCCAGCAGCACTCGGACAACTTTCGAATATGGCTACACCTTC	CASSTRTTFEYGYTF
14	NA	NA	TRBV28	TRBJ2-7	NA	CASSTSGFPHEQYF
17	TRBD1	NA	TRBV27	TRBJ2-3	TGTGCCAGCAGTTTACGGTACCGGGACAGAAGCACAGATACGCAGTATTTT	CASSLRYRDRSTDTQYF
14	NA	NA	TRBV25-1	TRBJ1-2	TGTGCCAGCAGTGAATCAGGACAGAACTATGGCTACACCTTC	CASSESGQNYGYTF
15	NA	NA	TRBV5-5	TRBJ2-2	TGTGCCAGCAGCCCTAGGGGTTGGGACACCGGGGAGCTGTTTTTT	CASSPRGWDTGELFF
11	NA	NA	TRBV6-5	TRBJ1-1	TGTGCCAGCAGGAGAGACACTGAAGCTTTCTTT	CASRRDTEAFF
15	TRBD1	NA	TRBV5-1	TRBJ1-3	TGCGCCAGCAGCGGACAGGGGGTTTCTGGAAACACCATATATTTT	CASSGQGVSGNTIYF
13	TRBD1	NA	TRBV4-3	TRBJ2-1	TGCGCCAGCAGCCAGCGAACAGGGGATGAGCAGTTCTTC	CASSQRTGDEQFF
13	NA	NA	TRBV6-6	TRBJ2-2	TGTGCCAGCAGTTGGTACAGCACCGGGGAGCTGTTTTTT	CASSWYSTGELFF
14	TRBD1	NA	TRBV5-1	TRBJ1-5	TGCGCCAGCAGCTTGACAGGGGGCTGGCAGCCCCAGCATTTT	CASSLTGGWQPQHF
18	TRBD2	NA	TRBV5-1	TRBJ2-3	TGCGCCAGCAGCCCGCCTGGTTGGTCGGGGGGGAGCACAGATACGCAGTATTTT	CASSPPGWSGGSTDTQYF
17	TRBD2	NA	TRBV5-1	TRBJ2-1	TGCGCCAGCAGCTCCCAAACGCGGGGGGGCTCCTACAATGAGCAGTTCTTC	CASSSQTRGGSYNEQFF
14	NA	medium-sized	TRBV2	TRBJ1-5	TGTGCCAGCAGTGAAGGTAATAGCAATCAGCCCCAGCATTTT	CASSEGNSNQPQHF
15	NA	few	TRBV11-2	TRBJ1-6	TGTGCCAGCAGCTTAGATCCGGGGGGGAATTCACCCCTCCACTTT	CASSLDPGGNSPLHF
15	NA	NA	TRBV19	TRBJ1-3	TGTGCCAGTAGTATCGACAGGAGAGGGGGAAACACCATATATTTT	CASSIDRRGGNTIYF
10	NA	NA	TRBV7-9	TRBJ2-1	TGTGCCAGCAGCTTCAGTGAGCAGTTCTTC	CASSFSEQFF
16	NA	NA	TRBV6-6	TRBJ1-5	TGTGCCAGCAGACATTTGATCGGGGGAAGCAATCAGCCCCAGCATTTT	CASRHLIGGSNQPQHF
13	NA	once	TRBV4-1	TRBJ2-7	TGCGCCAGCAGCCAAGGGCAGAATTACGAGCAGTACTTC	CASSQGQNYEQYF